The clone carrying this T cell receptor beta chain was observed many times. The record originates from a study of T cells after yellow fever vaccination. Turning to the study itself: It was with CD3, CD45RA, CCR7 and CD95 that the EM, EMRA, CM and Tscm memory subsets were sorted.

TCRdb re-derived calls from the 5' RACE reads in MiXCR, one entry per CDR3 protein. Of about 27,000 distinct CDR3 sequences in the sample, 4.5% were seen once. Study outcomes and limitations: Abundant clonotypes (contaminants from the bulk population) could be present in FACS-sorted repertoires. Among primary-vaccination clones, most reappeared after the booster, at roughly 96% for CD4 and about 90% for CD8. Though it reached lower strength, the secondary response hit its peak faster, day 5 versus 15.

The length of the CDR3 is 15 residues. The germline V gene has CDR1 MNHEY and CDR2 SVGAGI. J lost 8 bases, V lost 6 bases, and 12 bases had no gene match. The chain combines TRBV6-5 with TRBJ2-3; 9 nucleotides match TRBD1. The source was PBMCs, either bulk or a sorted T-cell subset (CD4+, CD8+, memory, or dextramer-sorted; not recorded which), collected on the day of the yellow fever booster vaccination. This receptor was identified in a man in his late teens or twenties who received the YFV17D yellow fever vaccine. The CDR3 nucleotides read TGTGCCAGCAGCCCCGGGACAGGGACCAGCGGTACGCAGTATTTT. Translated, it gives CASSPGTGTSGTQYF.